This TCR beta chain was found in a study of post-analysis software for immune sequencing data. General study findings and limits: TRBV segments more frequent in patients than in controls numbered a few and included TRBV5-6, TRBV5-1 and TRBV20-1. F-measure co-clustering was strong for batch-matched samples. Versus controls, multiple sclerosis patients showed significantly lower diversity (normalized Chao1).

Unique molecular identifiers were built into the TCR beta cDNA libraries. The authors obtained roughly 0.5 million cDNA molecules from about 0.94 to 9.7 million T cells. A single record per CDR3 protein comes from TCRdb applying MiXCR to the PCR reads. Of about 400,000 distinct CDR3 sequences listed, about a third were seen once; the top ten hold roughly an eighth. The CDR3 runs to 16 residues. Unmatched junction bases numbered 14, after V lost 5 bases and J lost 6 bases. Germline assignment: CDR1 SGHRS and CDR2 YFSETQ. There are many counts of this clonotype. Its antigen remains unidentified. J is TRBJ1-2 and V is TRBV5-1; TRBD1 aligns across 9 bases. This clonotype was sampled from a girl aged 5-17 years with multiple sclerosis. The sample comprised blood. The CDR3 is CASSRDREPTGDGYTF. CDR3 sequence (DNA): TGCGCCAGCAGTCGGGACAGGGAGCCCACGGGGGATGGCTACACCTTC.